A single sample is the source of the 13 T cell receptor beta chains below, sequenced in a study of T cells in Graves' hyperthyroidism and ophthalmopathy (dated by TCRdb to about 2019). Library preparation was by multiplex PCR. TCRdb names Illumina HiSeq 2000 as the instrument used. Amplification of TCR beta CDR3 regions was carried out from RNA transcripts. The TCR CDR3 was subjected to a first round of RT-PCR using the HTBI primer set and the Qiagen OneStep RT-PCR kit. TCRdb passed the public sequencing reads through fastp at Q25 and MiXCR, retaining productive beta sequences. CDR3 protein duplicates are merged, each entry listing the most common genes and DNA. The sample table lists about 480,000 distinct CDR3 sequences, approximately 15% of them with a count of one. The ten largest clones add up to 15% to 20% of the sample. The specimen sequenced was blood. These receptors came from a young woman with Graves' hyperthyroidism.

This clonotype occurred many times. The chain is built from TRBV28 and TRBJ1-2; 8 nucleotides align to TRBD1. CDR3 length: 15 residues. V gave up 7 bases and J gave up 3 bases; unmatched junction bases: 10. Germline loops: CDR1 MDHEN, CDR2 SYDVKM. This chain's CDR3 is CASKIGQGPYYGYTF. The DNA of the CDR3 is TGTGCCAGCAAAATTGGACAGGGACCTTACTATGGCTACACCTTC.

Ten or more counts support this clonotype. The rearrangement links TRBV12-3 or TRBV12-4 to TRBJ2-6; 7 bases fit TRBD1. The CDR3 spans 18 residues. Germline trimming cut 7 bases from V and 0 bases from J; bases unmatched to any gene: 12. The CDR3 DNA sequence: TGTGCCAGCAAGATAAACAGGGGCCGCATCTCTGGGGCCAACGTCCTGACTTTC. This gives the protein CASKINRGRISGANVLTF.

This clonotype was found many times. The chain recombines TRBV11-3 with TRBJ2-3, with 9 bases matching TRBD2. The CDR3 runs to 14 residues. Trimming removed 5 bases from V and 5 bases from J; junction bases left unmatched: 5. In germline, CDR1 is SGHNT, CDR2 YENEEA. In nucleotides, the CDR3 is TGTGCCAGCAGCCCCGGGACTAGCCTAGATACGCAGTATTTT. Protein sequence: CASSPGTSLDTQYF.

This clonotype came up many times. The rearrangement links TRBV11-2 to TRBJ2-3; no clear D gene. This CDR3 is 14 amino acids long. Germline values: CDR1 SGHAT, CDR2 FQNNGV. Between the trimmed V and J ends, which lost 0 bases and 1 base, there was a span of 5 bases. CDR3 DNA: TGTGCCAGCAGCTTAGACCCTCGCACAGATACGCAGTATTTT. This codes for CASSLDPRTDTQYF.

This clonotype has ten or more counts. V usage is TRBV27 and J usage is TRBJ1-5, with a weak D call TRBD1 (5 bases). Trimming left V 6 bases short and J 5 bases short, with 14 bases between. There are 14 residues in the CDR3. The germline CDR1 and CDR2 sequences are MNHEY and SMNVEV (reference sequence). CDR3 protein: CASSPGPKDQPQHF. The CDR3 coding sequence is TGTGCCAGCAGCCCGGGACCCAAGGATCAGCCCCAGCATTTT.

This clonotype has at least ten counts. The chain has TRBV11-3 and TRBJ1-3, with no clear D. The CDR3 totals 13 residues. In germline, CDR1 is SGHNT, CDR2 YENEEA. Trimming stripped 0 bases from V and 5 bases from J, with 5 bases between. As DNA, the CDR3 is TGTGCCAGCAGCTTAGATGGAAGAAACACCATATATTTT. Translation gives CASSLDGRNTIYF.

The genes are TRBV6-2 or TRBV6-3 and TRBJ2-1, with 7 bases identical to TRBD2. The CDR3 extends over 15 amino acids. After removal of 2 bases from V and 6 bases from J, the junction contained 7 bases not matched to a gene. Germline V CDR1 and CDR2: MNHEY, SVGEGT. CDR3 bases: TGTGCCAGCAGTTACGGGGGGGAGGGCCTCAATGAGCAGTTCTTC. Its protein is CASSYGGEGLNEQFF.

This clonotype was seen repeatedly, ten times or more. The CDR3 sequence is CASSDASPLVTF. CDR3 sequence (DNA): TGTGCCAGCAGTGATGCCAGTCCACTCGTCACCTTC. V gene TRBV2 combines with J gene TRBJ1-2; D is ambiguous. CDR1 and CDR2 (germline): SNHLY, FYNNEI. The germline V and J ends were trimmed by 3 bases and 13 bases, with 15 bases remaining between them. CDR3 size: 12 residues. Full variable domain (remainder filled in from reference TRBV2 and TRBJ1-2): EPEVTQTPSHQVTQMGQEVILRCVPISNHLYFYWYRQILGQKVEFLVSFYNNEISEKSEIFDDQFSVERPDGSNFTLKIRSTKLEDSAMYFCASSDASPLVTFGSGTRLTVV.

This clonotype was detected a few times. The V and J genes are TRBV6-1 and TRBJ2-7; the D is unclear. Trimming left V 7 bases short and J 2 bases short, with 12 bases between. This CDR3 is 13 amino acids long. Germline CDR1 reads MNHNS; CDR2 reads SASEGT. The CDR3 loop is CASTAYTTYEQYF. In DNA, the CDR3 is TGTGCCAGCACGGCTTACACTACCTACGAGCAGTACTTC.

The J gene is TRBJ2-3, the V gene TRBV11-3; 13 bases are a match to TRBD2. The CDR3 is made up of 15 amino acids. Germline CDR1 is SGHNT and CDR2 is YENEEA. The V segment lost 7 bases and the J segment 3 bases; nucleotides outside the gene matches: 4. The DNA for the CDR3 is TGTGCCAGCAAACTAGCGGGAGGGCCGACAGATACGCAGTATTTT. Protein product: CASKLAGGPTDTQYF. Full variable domain (rest looked up from reference TRBV11-3 and TRBJ2-3): EAGVVQSPRYKIIEKKQPVAFWCNPISGHNTLYWYLQNLGQGPELLIRYENEEAVDDSQLPKDRFSAERLKGVDSTLKIQPAELGDSAVYLCASKLAGGPTDTQYFGPGTRLTVL.

This clonotype was recorded at least ten times. The chain links TRBV12-3 or TRBV12-4 to TRBJ1-1, with D hard to call. The ends were cut back, 7 bases at V and 1 base at J, with 10 bases in the middle. This CDR3 is built from 13 residues. CDR3 bases: TGTGCCAGCACCCCGACGGGGAACACTGAAGCTTTCTTT. Its protein product is CASTPTGNTEAFF.

Many counts were recorded for this clonotype. This chain uses TRBV19 with TRBJ2-5; 7 bases fit TRBD1. The CDR3 totals 14 residues. Germline-derived CDR1 and CDR2 are LNHDA and SQIVND (reference sequence). V shed 6 bases, J shed 3 bases, and the junction held 7 bases outside the gene matches. In DNA form, the CDR3 reads TGTGCCAGTAGGACGACAGGGAATGAAGAGACCCAGTACTTC. As protein: CASRTTGNEETQYF.

V usage is TRBV6-6 and J usage is TRBJ1-1; D is undetermined. The CDR3 is 14 residues long. The V and J ends lost 0 bases and 5 bases respectively, with 10 bases between them. The V gene's germline CDR1 is MNHNY and CDR2 SVGAGI (reference sequence). CDR3 in DNA: TGTGCCAGCAGTTACTCGTATGGTTTTACTGAAGCTTTCTTT. This codes for CASSYSYGFTEAFF.